The T cell receptor (beta chain) under discussion was sequenced for a study of patients and donors after allogeneic stem cell transplantation. There are a few counts of this clonotype. CDR1 is DFQATT and CDR2 is SNEGSKA in the germline V gene (reference sequence). The V and J ends lost 5 bases and 2 bases respectively, with 10 bases between them. The length of the CDR3 is 12 residues. MiXCR, run by TCRdb on the RT-PCR reads, gives a single entry per CDR3 protein. The profile shows about a million distinct CDR3 sequences, roughly 18% of them singletons. Specimen: blood, either unsorted or a sorted T cell fraction (not recorded which). J is TRBJ2-7 and V is TRBV20-1, with D tentatively TRBD1 (6 bases). This sequence was found in a human donor who was either an allogeneic HSCT recipient or a stem cell or donor lymphocyte infusion donor (not recorded which). It is not recorded whose cells these are; they may come from a transplant donor. The CDR3 region has the DNA TGCAGTGCTGGGGACATCCCCTACGAGCAGTACTTC. It yields the protein CSAGDIPYEQYF.